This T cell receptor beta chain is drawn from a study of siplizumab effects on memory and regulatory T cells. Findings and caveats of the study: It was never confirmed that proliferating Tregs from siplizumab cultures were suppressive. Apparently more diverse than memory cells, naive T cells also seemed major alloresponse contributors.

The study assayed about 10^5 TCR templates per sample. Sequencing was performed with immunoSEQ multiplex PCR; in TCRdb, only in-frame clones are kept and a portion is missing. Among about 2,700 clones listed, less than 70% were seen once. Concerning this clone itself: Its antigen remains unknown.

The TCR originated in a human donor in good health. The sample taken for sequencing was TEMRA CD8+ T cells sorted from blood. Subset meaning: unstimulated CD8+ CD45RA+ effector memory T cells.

CDR3 nucleotide sequence: TGTGCCAGCAGTTTGACACCCTCCCGGTGGCAGGGAAGGGACACCGGGGAGCTGTTTTTT. Amino acid sequence: CASSLTPSRWQGRDTGELFF. The chain couples TRBV27 to TRBJ2-2, with D perhaps matching TRBD1 (5 bases). The CDR3 has 20 residues. Trimming shortened V by 3 bases and J by 3 bases, and 26 bases separated the two germline ends. Per the germline V gene, CDR1 is MNHEY and CDR2 is SMNVEV (reference sequence).